This T cell receptor (beta chain) was sequenced for a study of radiation and T cells in renal cell carcinoma. Using immunoSEQ multiplex PCR, the repertoire was profiled, and TCRdb retains in-frame clones only, with some absent. The sample holds under 200,000 clones, roughly nine tenths seen once. Stated time point: blood 4 weeks post-SBRT, at nephrectomy. The treatment: 15 Gy SBRT to primary tumor, nephrectomy 4 weeks later. Germline V lookup: CDR1 SGHNT, CDR2 YYREEE (reference sequence). V was pared by 4 bases and J by 5 bases, with 14 bases of the junction left unmatched. The CDR3 is 16 residues long.

This TCR came from a woman between 45 and 60 years old with renal cell carcinoma. This sequence joins TRBV5-4 and TRBJ1-2, with 7 nucleotides matching TRBD1. The sequenced sample was blood, obtained from a patient whose treatment included radiotherapy and nephrectomy. CDR3 loop: CASSPNRDRVGYGYTF. As DNA, the CDR3 is TGTGCCAGCAGCCCGAACCGAGACAGGGTCGGGTATGGCTACACCTTC. Using reference TRBV5-4 and TRBJ1-2 for the parts outside the CDR3, the full variable domain is ETGVTQSPTHLIKTRGQQVTLRCSSQSGHNTVSWYQQALGQGPQFIFQYYREEENGRGNFPPRFSGLQFPNYSSELNVNALELDDSALYLCASSPNRDRVGYGYTFGSGTRLTVV.